The 25 T cell receptor beta chains presented below share a single source sample, sequenced in a study of blood T cell repertoires in COVID-19. The table came from immunoSEQ multiplex PCR; TCRdb's copy has only in-frame clones and leaves some out. The repertoire has 200,000 to 250,000 clones, 85% to 90% of them found once; the top ten carry less than 2%. The sample comprised PBMCs or T cells enriched from blood (not recorded which). Source of these receptors: a man aged 35-49 years who had recovered from COVID-19.

This chain links TRBV5-1 with TRBJ2-3, with unresolved D. Germline assignment: CDR1 SGHRS and CDR2 YFSETQ. V dropped 1 base and J dropped 4 bases, with 7 bases sitting between them. The CDR3 runs 13 residues. CDR3: CASSLNFPDTQYF. The CDR3, as DNA: TGCGCCAGCAGCTTGAACTTTCCAGATACGCAGTATTTT.

The rearrangement uses TRBV30 and TRBJ1-1; 9 bases are shared with TRBD1. The CDR3 is made up of 13 amino acids. J was trimmed by 5 bases and V by 1 base; bases with no gene match: 2. CDR1 GTSNPN and CDR2 SVGIG come from the germline V gene (reference sequence). CDR3 loop: CAWSGQGETEAFF. For the CDR3, the DNA is TGTGCCTGGAGTGGACAGGGGGAGACTGAAGCTTTCTTT.

This clone has more than one count but fewer than ten. V and J are TRBV5-4 and TRBJ2-4; D is undetermined. This CDR3 is 15 amino acids long. Trimming took off 4 bases at V and 4 bases at J, with 15 bases between the two ends. CDR1 is SGHNT, CDR2 YYREEE, per germline (reference sequence). In nucleotides, the CDR3 is TGTGCCAGCAGCCATAACGCAGCCGGGAAAAACATTCAGTACTTC. It translates to CASSHNAAGKNIQYF.

The V gene is TRBV5-1, the J gene TRBJ1-2; TRBD1 agrees at 7 bases. V trimming: 4 bases; J trimming: 3 bases; junction bases outside the gene matches: 3. Germline V CDR1 and CDR2: SGHRS, YFSETQ. The CDR3 extends over 13 amino acids. CDR3 DNA: TGCGCCAGCAGCAAAGACAGGGACTATGGCTACACCTTC. Translating gives CASSKDRDYGYTF.

The chain joins TRBV7-2 to TRBJ2-4; 14 nucleotides match TRBD2. The CDR3 spans 15 residues. Germline lookup yields CDR1 SGHTA and CDR2 FQGNSA. V shed 3 bases, J shed 6 bases, and the junction held 1 base outside the gene matches. CDR3 bases: TGTGCCAGCAGCTTGACTAGCGGGGGGGCAAACATTCAGTACTTC. This encodes CASSLTSGGANIQYF.

The rearrangement uses TRBV6-1 and TRBJ1-6, with D perhaps matching TRBD1 (5 bases). CDR1 MNHNS and CDR2 SASEGT come from the germline V gene. The CDR3 loop spans 15 amino acids. Trimming left V 0 bases short and J 7 bases short, with 10 bases between. As DNA, the CDR3 is TGTGCCAGCAGTGAAGCCGGGGGTGCCAATTCACCCCTCCACTTT. Protein sequence: CASSEAGGANSPLHF.

The chain employs TRBV20-1 and TRBJ2-1, with a possible D match to TRBD2 (5 bases). This CDR3 is 12 amino acids long. The V and J ends lost 3 bases and 7 bases respectively, with 10 bases between them. Germline values: CDR1 DFQATT, CDR2 SNEGSKA (reference sequence). The CDR3 nucleotides are TGCAGTGCTAGTGGACTGAGGAATGAGCAGTTCTTC. Its protein product is CSASGLRNEQFF.

The genes are TRBV4-1 and TRBJ1-1, with D unclear. The germline CDR1 and CDR2 sequences are MGHRA and YSYEKL. Trimming pared 1 base from V and 7 bases from J, leaving 10 bases between. The CDR3 covers 13 residues. Here the CDR3 DNA reads TGCGCCAGCAGCCAAGGGCAGTACCTTGAAGCTTTCTTT. Amino acid sequence: CASSQGQYLEAFF.

The chain carries TRBV30 and TRBJ1-4; tentatively, D is TRBD1 (6 bases). From germline, CDR1 is GTSNPN and CDR2 SVGIG (reference sequence). The CDR3 length is 15 residues. V lost 2 bases, J lost 3 bases, and 13 bases lay in between. Here the CDR3 DNA reads TGTGCCTGGAGTTATCGGGGGGCCCCTAATGAAAAACTGTTTTTT. Its protein product is CAWSYRGAPNEKLFF.

The chain combines TRBV9 with TRBJ1-1; D might be TRBD1 (5 bases). V was trimmed by 1 base and J by 7 bases, leaving 17 bases between them. This CDR3 region has 15 residues. Germline V gene data show CDR1 as SGDLS and CDR2 as YYNGEE. The CDR3 sequence is CASSVLSVGGVEAFF. CDR3 sequence (DNA): TGTGCCAGCAGCGTACTCTCAGTCGGGGGGGTTGAAGCTTTCTTT.

The chain links TRBV29-1 to TRBJ1-1; 7 nucleotides agree with TRBD1. The V gene end was trimmed by 4 bases and the J gene end by 7 bases; junction bases not matched to a gene: 9. The CDR3 runs to 13 residues. Germline CDR1 SQVTM, CDR2 ANQGSEA. The DNA for the CDR3 is TGCAGCGTTGGCCTTCGAGGGGGCATTGAAGCTTTCTTT. Its protein product is CSVGLRGGIEAFF.

The J gene is TRBJ1-4, the V gene TRBV11-3, with 7 bases matching TRBD1. CDR3 length equals 16 residues. With V trimmed by 3 bases and J by 3 bases, 7 bases remained unmatched. CDR1 and CDR2 from the germline V gene are SGHNT and YENEEA. This CDR3 is CASSLNYGTANEKLFF. The CDR3, as DNA: TGTGCCAGCAGCTTGAATTACGGGACAGCTAATGAAAAACTGTTTTTT. The whole variable domain, filled in from reference TRBV11-3 and TRBJ1-4, reads EAGVVQSPRYKIIEKKQPVAFWCNPISGHNTLYWYLQNLGQGPELLIRYENEEAVDDSQLPKDRFSAERLKGVDSTLKIQPAELGDSAVYLCASSLNYGTANEKLFFGSGTQLSVL.

A single count supports this clone. The genes are TRBV5-4 and TRBJ1-5, with D possibly matching TRBD1 (5 bases). V was trimmed by 4 bases and J by 2 bases, leaving 13 bases between them. The CDR3 is made up of 15 amino acids. The germline gives CDR1 SGHNT, CDR2 YYREEE (reference sequence). CDR3 DNA: TGTGCCAGCAGCCTAGACGGGGGAGGCAATCAGCCCCAGCATTTT. Encoded protein: CASSLDGGGNQPQHF. The variable domain in full, completed from reference TRBV5-4 and TRBJ1-5, reads ETGVTQSPTHLIKTRGQQVTLRCSSQSGHNTVSWYQQALGQGPQFIFQYYREEENGRGNFPPRFSGLQFPNYSSELNVNALELDDSALYLCASSLDGGGNQPQHFGDGTRLSIL.

V and J are TRBV5-1 and TRBJ2-2; 9 bases are a match to TRBD2. The CDR3 spans 14 residues. Germline V gives CDR1 SGHRS, CDR2 YFSETQ. Germline trimming cut 2 bases from V and 6 bases from J; bases unmatched to any gene: 2. CDR3 sequence reads: CASSLLAGAGELFF. CDR3 nucleotides: TGCGCCAGCAGCTTACTAGCGGGCGCCGGGGAGCTGTTTTTT.

The genes are TRBV27 and TRBJ1-2; TRBD1 is a possible D gene (6 bases). In germline, CDR1 is MNHEY, CDR2 SMNVEV (reference sequence). V shed 3 bases and J shed 3 bases, with 11 bases lying between them. CDR3 length: 14 amino acids. The CDR3 protein is CASSFQGGDYGYTF. The CDR3 nucleotides are TGTGCCAGCAGTTTTCAAGGGGGTGACTATGGCTACACCTTC.

This rearrangement joins TRBV5-4 to TRBJ2-5, with TRBD2 identical over 9 bases. Per germline, CDR1 SGHNT and CDR2 YYREEE (reference sequence). The J segment lost 5 bases and the V segment lost 4 bases, leaving 6 bases of the junction unmatched. The CDR3 is 14 amino acids. CDR3 coding DNA: TGTGCCAGCAGCCGTAGCGGGAGCGCGGAGACCCAGTACTTC. This sequence encodes CASSRSGSAETQYF.

The rearrangement joins TRBV9 to TRBJ1-1, with a weak D call TRBD1 (5 bases). V lost 4 bases, J lost 0 bases, and 19 bases lay in between. In germline, CDR1 is SGDLS, CDR2 YYNGEE. There are 17 residues in the CDR3. CDR3 bases: TGTGCCAGCAGCCCTAGGGGCGGCGGATTCATGAACACTGAAGCTTTCTTT. Translating gives CASSPRGGGFMNTEAFF.

In its sample, this clone was seen once. The chain employs TRBV12-3 or TRBV12-4 and TRBJ2-3; 8 bases agree with TRBD2. The V gene end was trimmed by 10 bases and the J gene end by 7 bases; junction bases not matched to a gene: 10. The CDR3 sequence is 13 residues long. CDR3 nucleotides: TGTGCCACCCAGCGGGGGCGCACCAATACGCAGTATTTT. Translation gives CATQRGRTNTQYF.

The CDR3 spells CASMGSGQTTYNSPLHF. CDR3 coding DNA: TGTGCCAGCATGGGATCGGGACAGACAACCTATAATTCACCCCTCCACTTT. This chain joins TRBV27 and TRBJ1-6, with 7 bases fitting TRBD1. After removal of 7 bases from V and 2 bases from J, the junction contained 11 bases not matched to a gene. CDR1 and CDR2 from the germline V gene are MNHEY and SMNVEV (reference sequence). The length of the CDR3 is 17 residues.

V usage is TRBV7-2 and J usage is TRBJ1-5, with D tentatively TRBD1 (5 bases). This CDR3 has 13 residues. Germline assignment: CDR1 SGHTA and CDR2 FQGNSA. With 3 bases removed from V and 7 bases from J, the gap between germline ends came to 10 bases. The CDR3 DNA reads as TGTGCCAGCAGCTTTAGGGGATGGCAGCCCCAGCATTTT. Translated: CASSFRGWQPQHF.

This clone has a single count. The CDR3 DNA follows: TGTGCCAGTAGCCCGAGACAGGGGTACACTGAAGCTTTCTTT. As protein: CASSPRQGYTEAFF. The J gene is TRBJ1-1, the V gene TRBV19, with 8 positions matching TRBD1. The CDR3 consists of 14 residues. J was trimmed by 3 bases and V by 6 bases; bases with no gene match: 6. CDR1 and CDR2 from the germline V gene are LNHDA and SQIVND (reference sequence).

V and J are TRBV3-1 (or the pseudogene TRBV3-2) and TRBJ1-1, with D unresolved. CDR1 and CDR2 from the germline V gene are LGHDT and YNNKEL (reference sequence). This CDR3 has 12 amino acids. The V end was cut by 8 bases, the J end by 0 bases, with 7 bases between. CDR3 DNA sequence: TGTGCCAGCGAGAGCGTGAACACTGAAGCTTTCTTT. Translated, it gives CASESVNTEAFF.

V and J are TRBV5-1 and TRBJ1-3, with 8 bases fitting TRBD1. Germline loops: CDR1 SGHRS, CDR2 YFSETQ. This CDR3 has 17 amino acids. Unmatched junction bases numbered 7, after V lost 0 bases and J lost 2 bases. The CDR3 sequence: CASSLVPQGAAGNTIYF. CDR3 in DNA: TGCGCCAGCAGCTTGGTTCCCCAGGGGGCTGCTGGAAACACCATATATTTT. Combining the CDR3 with reference TRBV5-1 and TRBJ1-3 gives the whole variable domain KAGVTQTPRYLIKTRGQQVTLSCSPISGHRSVSWYQQTPGQGLQFLFEYFSETQRNKGNFPGRFSGRQFSNSRSEMNVSTLELGDSALYLCASSLVPQGAAGNTIYFGEGSWLTVV.

The chain uses TRBV20-1 and TRBJ2-3; D is possibly TRBD1 (5 bases). Trimming removed 3 bases at V and 0 bases at J, with 10 bases between. The germline V gene encodes CDR1 DFQATT and CDR2 SNEGSKA (reference sequence). This CDR3 is built from 14 residues. In DNA form, the CDR3 reads TGCAGTGCTAGTGTGCCAGGGAGCACAGATACGCAGTATTTT. Amino acid sequence: CSASVPGSTDTQYF.

V usage is TRBV3-1 (or the pseudogene TRBV3-2) and J usage is TRBJ1-6, with a weak D call TRBD1 (5 bases). The CDR3 is 15 amino acids. Germline values: CDR1 LGHDT, CDR2 YNNKEL (reference sequence). Trimming cost V 4 bases and J 9 bases, with 16 bases left between them. Written as DNA, the CDR3 is TGTGCCAGCAGCCGGGCCCGTGGACACGTTTCACCCCTCCACTTT. Its protein is CASSRARGHVSPLHF.